This passage covers 8 T cell receptor beta chains from one sample sequenced in a study of T-cell memory formation after mild COVID-19. TCRdb passed the 5' RACE reads through MiXCR, listing each CDR3 protein once. The table lists 350,000 to 500,000 distinct CDR3 sequences, less than 25% of them singletons. Sequenced material: PBMCs or a T cell subset sorted from them (not recorded which). The receptors come from an adult woman who had mild COVID-19 (a few samples of this study predate the infection). Cell type and time point are not known.

This clonotype occurred a few times. V gene TRBV29-1 combines with J gene TRBJ2-1; perhaps TRBD2 as D (6 bases). Per the germline V gene, CDR1 is SQVTM and CDR2 is ANQGSEA. Trimming removed 1 base from V and 0 bases from J, with 10 bases in between. The CDR3 is made up of 15 amino acids. As DNA, the CDR3 is TGCAGCGTTGAAGGGGTCGGGAGCTCCTACAATGAGCAGTTCTTC. Its translation is CSVEGVGSSYNEQFF.

The sample holds many counts of this clonotype. The chain employs TRBV30 and TRBJ2-7; 13 nucleotides agree with TRBD2. Germline V gene data show CDR1 as GTSNPN and CDR2 as SVGIG (reference sequence). The CDR3 contains 17 residues. The V and J ends lost 7 bases and 3 bases, in that order; junction bases with no gene match: 15. The CDR3 sequence: CASEPGLAGSTGYEQYF. The CDR3 nucleotides are TGTGCCTCGGAGCCGGGACTAGCGGGAAGTACGGGCTACGAGCAGTACTTC.

There are a few counts of this clonotype. The V call is TRBV5-1, the J call TRBJ2-2; D remains unclear. Trimming stripped 4 bases from V and 4 bases from J, with 14 bases between. This CDR3 contains 15 residues. Germline CDR1 and CDR2: SGHRS and YFSETQ. The CDR3 is CASSPRLTGTGELFF. The CDR3 nucleotides read TGCGCCAGCAGCCCCCGGCTGACGGGCACCGGGGAGCTGTTTTTT.

This clonotype was counted only a few times. The chain recombines TRBV7-2 with TRBJ1-1, with D possibly matching TRBD1 (6 bases). Germline CDR1 is SGHTA and CDR2 is FQGNSA. V gave up 5 bases and J gave up 4 bases, with 20 bases separating them. CDR3 length equals 16 residues. The CDR3 DNA reads TGTGCCAGCAGCCTAATTACGGGACTCAGGGGCACTGAAGCTTTCTTT. Protein sequence: CASSLITGLRGTEAFF.

The J gene is TRBJ1-2, the V gene TRBV12-3 or TRBV12-4, with D perhaps TRBD1 (5 bases). The CDR3 has 15 amino acids. V lost 5 bases to trimming and J lost 4 bases, with 17 bases between them. CDR3 coding DNA: TGTGCCAGCAGTAAACTGGGGGTGGGAGGCTATGGCTACACCTTC. Translated, it gives CASSKLGVGGYGYTF.

The sample holds many counts of this clonotype. This rearrangement joins TRBV6-1 to TRBJ2-3; 7 positions match TRBD2. Germline trimming cut 6 bases from V and 6 bases from J; bases unmatched to any gene: 12. CDR3 size: 15 residues. Per the germline V gene, CDR1 is MNHNS and CDR2 is SASEGT. CDR3 protein: CASRDTSAFGDTQYF. The DNA for the CDR3 is TGTGCCAGCAGGGATACTAGCGCCTTTGGGGATACGCAGTATTTT.

In its sample, this clonotype was seen a few times. The gene calls are TRBV9 and TRBJ2-2; 9 bases fit TRBD1. This CDR3 is built from 17 residues. In germline, CDR1 is SGDLS, CDR2 YYNGEE. Losses at the gene ends were 2 bases for V and 7 bases for J; bases not matched to a gene: 12. This CDR3 is CASSVGTGRGKHGELFF. The CDR3, as DNA: TGTGCCAGCAGCGTCGGGACAGGGCGCGGGAAACACGGGGAGCTGTTTTTT.

The CDR3 DNA reads as TGCAGTGCCAGGGTAGGGACTAGCGGGACCGGGGAGCAGTTCTTC. Protein: CSARVGTSGTGEQFF. The rearrangement uses TRBV20-1 and TRBJ2-1, with 13 bases aligning to TRBD2. CDR1 and CDR2 (germline): DFQATT, SNEGSKA (reference sequence). The V segment lost 6 bases and the J segment 10 bases; nucleotides outside the gene matches: 12. The CDR3 spans 15 residues.